This T cell receptor (beta chain) stems from a study of T cell responses to AZD1222 COVID-19 vaccine. V was clipped by 4 bases and J by 7 bases; unmatched bases: 10. The CDR3 loop spans 15 amino acids. Germline CDR1 and CDR2: SGHRS and YFSETQ. Generated by immunoSEQ multiplex PCR, the TCRdb table keeps only in-frame clones and is missing some. This repertoire shows tens of thousands of clones, about 90% found once; its top ten account for roughly 3%. The J gene is TRBJ2-2, the V gene TRBV5-1, with TRBD2 matching 7 bases. Material: peripheral blood, obtained 28 days after the second AZD1222 dose. The receptor was isolated from an adult who received the AZD1222 COVID-19 vaccine. The CDR3 is CASSTGLDWGGELFF. The CDR3 nucleotides read TGCGCCAGCAGCACAGGACTAGATTGGGGCGGGGAGCTGTTTTTT.